This T cell receptor beta chain emerged from a study of shared clonotypes between healthy human individuals. Using immunoSEQ multiplex PCR, the repertoire was profiled, and TCRdb retains in-frame clones only, with some absent. The profile shows over a million clones, approximately 98.5% of them singletons. V shed 0 bases and J shed 2 bases, with 10 bases lying between them. The CDR3 has 15 amino acids. The germline V gene has CDR1 SGDLS and CDR2 YYNGEE. The sequence derives from a man in his thirties or forties in good health. This chain connects TRBV9 to TRBJ2-3; the D call may be TRBD1 or TRBD2 (5 bases each). Sequenced: naive CD4+ T cells sorted from blood. As to subset: CD45RA+ positively selected. The CDR3 region has the DNA TGTGCCAGCAGCGTAGTTGGGACCTACACAGATACGCAGTATTTT. Its translation is CASSVVGTYTDTQYF.